A single sample is the source of the 25 T cell receptor beta chains below, sequenced in a study of CD8+CD57+ T cells in acquired aplastic anemia. Investigators profiled TCR beta VDJ and CDR3 from genomic DNA template. TCRdb redid the calling of the reads with MiXCR, one entry per CDR3 protein. Here the sample spans some 150,000 distinct CDR3 sequences, roughly 40% being singletons. Specimen: sorted CD4+, CD8+, or CD8+CD57+ T cells (not recorded which) from PBMCs. These receptors were obtained from a human donor in good health, serving as a control.

V and J are TRBV19 and TRBJ1-1; D is possibly TRBD1 (6 bases). This CDR3 is built from 14 residues. The ends were cut back, 9 bases at V and 1 base at J, with 15 bases in the middle. CDR1 is LNHDA, CDR2 SQIVND, per germline (reference sequence). CDR3: CASSWKGGNTEAFF. As DNA, the CDR3 is TGTGCCAGCTCATGGAAGGGGGGGAACACTGAAGCTTTCTTT.

This clonotype was picked up a small number of times. The chain recombines TRBV30 with TRBJ2-6, with D possibly TRBD1 on 6 matching bases. The CDR3 is 15 residues long. Trimming removed 4 bases at V and 0 bases at J, with 10 bases between. The germline gives CDR1 GTSNPN, CDR2 SVGIG (reference sequence). CDR3 bases: TGTGCCTGGAATACAGGGAACTCTGGGGCCAACGTCCTGACTTTC. Protein sequence: CAWNTGNSGANVLTF.

This clonotype was detected many times. The chain joins TRBV30 to TRBJ1-2; possible D gene TRBD1, 5 bases. CDR1 and CDR2 from the germline V gene are GTSNPN and SVGIG (reference sequence). The CDR3 loop spans 14 amino acids. The V gene lost 3 bases and the J gene lost 0 bases, with 11 bases spanning the gap. CDR3 in amino acids: CAWSGGTSNYGYTF. Here the CDR3 DNA reads TGTGCCTGGAGCGGAGGGACCTCTAACTATGGCTACACCTTC.

Notes on this clonotype: One end of the junction does not line up with germline, which may come from a read error. V and J are TRBV19 and TRBJ2-1, with 9 bases matching TRBD2. Germline-derived CDR1 and CDR2 are LNHDA and SQIVND (reference sequence). CDR3 length: 13 residues. The CDR3 loop reads CASSKGLANGQFF. The CDR3 nucleotides read TGTGCCAGTAGTAAAGGACTAGCGAATGGGCAGTTCTTC.

In the case of this clonotype: One end of the junction does not line up with germline, which may come from a read error. V usage is TRBV5-1 and J usage is TRBJ2-7, with D perhaps being TRBD1 or TRBD2 (5 bases each). Germline CDR1 reads SGHRS; CDR2 reads YFSETQ. This CDR3 is 14 amino acids long. The CDR3 DNA reads TGCGCCAGCAGCTTGCCCATAGGGACCGGCGAGCAGCACTTC. This codes for CASSLPIGTGEQHF.

V gene TRBV15 combines with J gene TRBJ2-7, with 8 bases fitting TRBD2. The CDR3 sequence is 13 residues long. The V segment lost 5 bases and the J segment 9 bases; nucleotides outside the gene matches: 9. The germline V gene encodes CDR1 LNHNV and CDR2 YYDKDF (reference sequence). The CDR3 region is CATSLDTGGLQYF. The CDR3 DNA sequence: TGTGCCACCAGCCTGGACACGGGGGGGTTGCAGTACTTC.

The chain uses TRBV3-1 and TRBJ1-1, with 8 bases matching TRBD1. The ends lost 7 bases at V and 11 bases at J; junction bases unmatched: 6. Germline-derived CDR1 and CDR2 are LGHDT and YNNKEL (reference sequence). The CDR3 contains 11 residues. In DNA, the CDR3 is TGTGCCAGCACCAGGGGGCGCTTGGCTTTCTTT. It encodes CASTRGRLAFF.

This clonotype was found a few times. The chain has TRBV10-3 and TRBJ1-1, with 11 bases fitting TRBD1. The CDR3 loop spans 16 amino acids. The V segment lost 11 bases and the J segment 2 bases; nucleotides outside the gene matches: 13. Per the germline V gene, CDR1 is ENHRY and CDR2 is SYGVKD. DNA of the CDR3: TGTGCCCCAAGGGGGAGGACAGGGGGCACCAACACTGAAGCTTTCTTT. Translated: CAPRGRTGGTNTEAFF.

About this clonotype: A read error may be the cause here, since a much bigger clone is one base away. The chain links TRBV9 to TRBJ2-1; 9 positions match TRBD2. The CDR3 sequence is 15 residues long. Germline V gene data show CDR1 as SGDLS and CDR2 as YYNGEE. CDR3 loop: CVSSADSGSYNEQFF. CDR3 in DNA: TGTGTCAGCAGCGCCGATAGCGGGAGCTACAATGAGCAGTTCTTC.

This clonotype was recorded at least ten times. This rearrangement joins TRBV6-1 to TRBJ1-2, with D unclear. Germline V lookup: CDR1 MNHNS, CDR2 SASEGT. Trimming took 6 bases from V and 2 from J, leaving 16 bases between them. The CDR3 sequence is 15 residues long. In nucleotides, the CDR3 is TGTGCCAGCAGGCCAGAAATGTCAGTAAACTATGGCTACACCTTC. The encoded protein is CASRPEMSVNYGYTF.

Ten or more counts support this clonotype. The genes are TRBV12-3 or TRBV12-4 and TRBJ1-5, with 8 bases that match TRBD1. V shed 5 bases, J shed 4 bases, and the junction held 4 bases outside the gene matches. This CDR3 has 14 amino acids. The CDR3 DNA follows: TGTGCCAGCAGTGGACAGGGCGCAAATCAGCCCCAGCATTTT. Protein sequence: CASSGQGANQPQHF.

There are many counts of this clonotype. The chain combines TRBV7-6 with TRBJ2-7; the match to TRBD2 covers 7 bases. Germline V gives CDR1 SGHVS, CDR2 FNYEAQ. The CDR3 covers 16 residues. V lost 0 bases to trimming and J lost 7 bases; unmatched junction nucleotides: 12. The CDR3 protein is CASSLAPTSGGGEQYF. CDR3 DNA: TGTGCCAGCAGCTTAGCGCCTACTAGTGGGGGGGGTGAGCAGTACTTC.

This chain uses TRBV19 with TRBJ1-2; 7 bases align to TRBD1. In germline, CDR1 is LNHDA, CDR2 SQIVND (reference sequence). The V segment lost 3 bases and the J segment 6 bases; nucleotides outside the gene matches: 1. The CDR3 runs to 12 residues. The CDR3: CASSMGTDGYTF. The CDR3 DNA sequence: TGTGCCAGTAGTATGGGGACAGATGGCTACACCTTC.

This clonotype was observed many times. CDR3 in amino acids: CASSDLSFPGYGYTF. CDR3 nucleotide sequence: TGTGCCAGCAGTGATTTATCCTTCCCTGGCTATGGCTACACCTTC. The chain couples TRBV6-1 to TRBJ1-2; D gene ambiguous. This CDR3 contains 15 residues. The germline V and J ends were trimmed by 3 bases and 4 bases, with 15 bases remaining between them. Germline V gives CDR1 MNHNS, CDR2 SASEGT.

This clonotype occurred many times. The V gene is TRBV9, the J gene TRBJ2-5; 7 nucleotides align to TRBD2. The germline gives CDR1 SGDLS, CDR2 YYNGEE. The CDR3 totals 15 residues. With 2 bases clipped from V and 4 bases from J, the junction kept 8 bases outside the gene matches. The CDR3 sequence: CASSVVGGIGETQYF. The CDR3 DNA reads TGTGCCAGCAGCGTCGTCGGGGGGATCGGAGAGACCCAGTACTTC.

This clonotype was seen repeatedly, ten times or more. The rearrangement uses TRBV6-1 and TRBJ1-1, with no clear D. V was pared by 0 bases and J by 1 base, with 6 bases between. CDR3 length equals 14 residues. Germline V CDR1 and CDR2: MNHNS, SASEGT. The CDR3 is CASSEAGRNTEAFF. Written as DNA, the CDR3 is TGTGCCAGCAGTGAAGCTGGGCGGAACACTGAAGCTTTCTTT.

This clonotype came up many times. V gene TRBV5-1 combines with J gene TRBJ1-2, with D possibly TRBD1 on 5 matching bases. This CDR3 is 15 amino acids long. The germline V gene encodes CDR1 SGHRS and CDR2 YFSETQ. Trimming stripped 4 bases from V and 4 bases from J, with 17 bases between. CDR3 sequence reads: CASSPEGSPVYGYTF. CDR3 DNA: TGCGCCAGCAGCCCGGAGGGGTCCCCAGTCTATGGCTACACCTTC.

This clonotype was counted at least ten times. The CDR3 spells CASSQTDGSRYEQYF. CDR3 sequence (DNA): TGTGCCAGCAGCCAAACGGACGGGAGTCGATACGAGCAGTACTTC. J is TRBJ2-7 and V is TRBV3-1; maybe TRBD2 (6 bases). The V end was cut by 2 bases, the J end by 4 bases, with 15 bases between. The CDR3 consists of 15 residues. CDR1 and CDR2 (germline): LGHDT, YNNKEL (reference sequence).

V is TRBV9 and J is TRBJ2-1, with 7 bases that match TRBD1. Germline lookup yields CDR1 SGDLS and CDR2 YYNGEE. The CDR3 loop spans 15 amino acids. V trimming: 2 bases; J trimming: 9 bases; junction bases outside the gene matches: 11. CDR3 residues: CASSVTGVDLGEQFF. CDR3 in DNA: TGTGCCAGCAGCGTTACAGGGGTCGATCTCGGTGAGCAGTTCTTC.

This clonotype was observed a few times. The chain combines TRBV7-9 with TRBJ2-3, with D unresolved. Between the trimmed V and J ends, which lost 9 bases and 8 bases, there was a span of 12 bases. CDR1 is SEHNR and CDR2 is FQNEAQ in the germline V gene (reference sequence). The CDR3 totals 11 residues. The CDR3 spells CASGNEVTQYF. For the CDR3, the DNA is TGTGCCAGTGGGAATGAGGTTACGCAGTATTTT.

The chain is built from TRBV3-1 and TRBJ1-6; D uncertain. V shed 4 bases and J shed 2 bases, with 15 bases lying between them. The germline V gene has CDR1 LGHDT and CDR2 YNNKEL (reference sequence). The length of the CDR3 is 17 residues. Here the CDR3 reads CASSRLSEVTYNSPLHF. The CDR3 region has the DNA TGTGCCAGCAGCCGGCTTAGTGAGGTTACCTATAATTCACCCCTCCACTTT.

This clonotype was counted at least ten times. This sequence joins TRBV5-8 and TRBJ1-2, with D possibly matching TRBD1 (6 bases). CDR3 length equals 13 residues. Germline CDR1 SGHTS, CDR2 YDEGEE. V lost 3 bases and J lost 4, with 10 bases in between. In DNA, the CDR3 is TGTGCCAGCAGCTGGGTGGGGGCCTATGGCTACACCTTC. Its protein product is CASSWVGAYGYTF.

This clonotype was observed many times. V gene TRBV20-1 combines with J gene TRBJ1-2; weak D call: TRBD1 (5 bases). Trimming took 2 bases from V and 4 from J, leaving 11 bases between them. The CDR3 runs 13 residues. Germline lookup yields CDR1 DFQATT and CDR2 SNEGSKA (reference sequence). The CDR3 coding sequence is TGCAGTGCTAGACAGGGAACGAGCTATGGCTACACCTTC. Amino acids: CSARQGTSYGYTF.

This clonotype was counted at least ten times. V gene TRBV3-1 combines with J gene TRBJ2-7; D is unclear. Germline values: CDR1 LGHDT, CDR2 YNNKEL (reference sequence). This CDR3 has 14 amino acids. With 5 bases removed from V and 3 bases from J, the gap between germline ends came to 14 bases. CDR3 sequence: CASSIEAERYEQYF. The CDR3 coding sequence is TGTGCCAGCAGCATAGAGGCAGAACGCTACGAGCAGTACTTC.

The sample holds a few counts of this clonotype. A much more abundant neighbour one base away suggests this may be a read error. The chain carries TRBV6-1 and TRBJ1-6; D gene uncertain. The CDR3 length is 18 residues. The germline V gene has CDR1 MNHNS and CDR2 SASEGT. The CDR3 loop is CAGSQDGRYSSYNSPLHF. DNA for the CDR3: TGTGCCGGCAGTCAGGACGGCCGCTATAGCTCCTATAATTCACCCCTCCACTTT.